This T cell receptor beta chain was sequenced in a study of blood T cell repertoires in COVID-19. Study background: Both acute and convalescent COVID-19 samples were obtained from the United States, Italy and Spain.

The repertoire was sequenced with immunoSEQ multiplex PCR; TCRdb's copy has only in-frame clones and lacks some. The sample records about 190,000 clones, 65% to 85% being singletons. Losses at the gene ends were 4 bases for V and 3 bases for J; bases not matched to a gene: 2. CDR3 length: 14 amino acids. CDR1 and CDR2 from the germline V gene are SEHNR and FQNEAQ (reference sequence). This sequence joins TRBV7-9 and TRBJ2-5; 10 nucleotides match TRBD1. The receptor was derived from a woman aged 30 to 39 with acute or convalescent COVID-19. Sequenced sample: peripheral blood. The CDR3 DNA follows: TGTGCCAGCAGCTCCGGGACAGGGGAAGAGACCCAGTACTTC. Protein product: CASSSGTGEETQYF.